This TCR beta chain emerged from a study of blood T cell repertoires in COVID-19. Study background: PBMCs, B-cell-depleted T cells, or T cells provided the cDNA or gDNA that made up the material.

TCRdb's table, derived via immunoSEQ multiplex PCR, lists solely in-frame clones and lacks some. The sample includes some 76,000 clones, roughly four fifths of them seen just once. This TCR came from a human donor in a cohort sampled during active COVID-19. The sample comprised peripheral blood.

The CDR3 region has the DNA TGTGCCAGTAGTACGTGGACAGGGAGCTCTGGGGCCAACGTCCTGACTTTC. Its protein is CASSTWTGSSGANVLTF. The rearrangement joins TRBV19 to TRBJ2-6; the match to TRBD1 covers 8 bases. Germline V CDR1 and CDR2: LNHDA, SQIVND (reference sequence). Unmatched junction bases numbered 5, after V lost 4 bases and J lost 0 bases. The CDR3 has 17 amino acids. Full variable domain (outside the CDR3, taken from reference TRBV19 and TRBJ2-6): DGGITQSPKYLFRKEGQNVTLSCEQNLNHDAMYWYRQDPGQGLRLIYYSQIVNDFQKGDIAEGYSVSREKKESFPLTVTSAQKNPTAFYLCASSTWTGSSGANVLTFGAGSRLTVL.